What follows are 7 T cell receptor beta chains derived from one specimen sequenced in a study of shared clonotypes between healthy human individuals. The method was immunoSEQ multiplex PCR; TCRdb's version includes in-frame clones alone and lacks a portion of them. The sample has around 2.3 million clones, about 94% seen once. Sequencing input: naive CD4+ T cells sorted from blood. Stated subset: CD45RA+ positively selected. These receptors originate from a man in his late teens or twenties in good health.

This chain connects TRBV5-1 to TRBJ2-1, with D unclear. The V end was cut by 5 bases, the J end by 4 bases, with 13 bases between. Per germline, CDR1 SGHRS and CDR2 YFSETQ. There are 14 residues in the CDR3. CDR3 region: CASSFSWRYNEQFF. As DNA, the CDR3 is TGCGCCAGCAGTTTCTCCTGGCGGTACAATGAGCAGTTCTTC.

The gene calls are TRBV10-2 and TRBJ2-3, with D possibly TRBD1 on 6 matching bases. The germline V gene has CDR1 WSHSY and CDR2 SAAADI. The CDR3 is 15 residues long. The V and J ends lost 4 bases and 8 bases respectively, with 19 bases between them. CDR3 in DNA: TGCGCCAGCAGTGTATCAGGGGCCGGGTACGGTACGCAGTATTTT. Its protein product is CASSVSGAGYGTQYF.

This clone appeared once. Different DNA sequences within this sample yield the same CDR3. The chain uses TRBV6-5 and TRBJ2-7; D is undetermined. Trimming stripped 3 bases from V and 3 bases from J, with 9 bases between. The CDR3 consists of 13 residues. Germline V gene sequence: CDR1 MNHEY, CDR2 SVGAGI. The CDR3 sequence: CASSYGRYYEQYF. The CDR3 DNA reads TGTGCCAGCAGTTATGGCCGCTACTACGAGCAGTACTTC.

CDR3 nucleotides: TGCAGCGTGGCCGGGACAGGGCCCTCCTACGAGCAGTACTTC. Its translation: CSVAGTGPSYEQYF. The chain joins TRBV29-1 to TRBJ2-7; 9 bases align to TRBD1. The germline gives CDR1 SQVTM, CDR2 ANQGSEA. The V segment lost 6 bases and the J segment 0 bases; nucleotides outside the gene matches: 6. This CDR3 region has 14 residues.

The chain combines TRBV18 with TRBJ1-2; 12 positions match TRBD1. The CDR3 length is 16 residues. J lost 6 bases, V lost 4 bases, and 9 bases had no gene match. Germline V lookup: CDR1 KGHSH, CDR2 LQKENI. The CDR3 nucleotides read TGTGCCAGCTCACTAATCCCGGGACAGGGGGCTGATGGCTACACCTTC. Translation gives CASSLIPGQGADGYTF.

This clone was seen a few times. This specimen includes other DNA sequences encoding the same CDR3. This sequence joins TRBV20-1 and TRBJ2-5; the D is unclear. Germline V gene data show CDR1 as DFQATT and CDR2 as SNEGSKA (reference sequence). V was trimmed by 3 bases and J by 2 bases, leaving 1 base between them. The CDR3 sequence is 10 residues long. CDR3 sequence reads: CSARQETQYF. CDR3 in DNA: TGCAGTGCTAGGCAAGAGACCCAGTACTTC.

This clone was recorded once. The J gene is TRBJ2-7, the V gene TRBV28, with D possibly being TRBD1 (5 bases). The CDR3 length is 15 residues. Trimming took off 4 bases at V and 7 bases at J, with 20 bases between the two ends. Per the germline V gene, CDR1 is MDHEN and CDR2 is SYDVKM. DNA of the CDR3: TGTGCCAGCAGTTCAAGGGCCCGCGGCGCAGGGGAGCAGTACTTC. As protein: CASSSRARGAGEQYF.